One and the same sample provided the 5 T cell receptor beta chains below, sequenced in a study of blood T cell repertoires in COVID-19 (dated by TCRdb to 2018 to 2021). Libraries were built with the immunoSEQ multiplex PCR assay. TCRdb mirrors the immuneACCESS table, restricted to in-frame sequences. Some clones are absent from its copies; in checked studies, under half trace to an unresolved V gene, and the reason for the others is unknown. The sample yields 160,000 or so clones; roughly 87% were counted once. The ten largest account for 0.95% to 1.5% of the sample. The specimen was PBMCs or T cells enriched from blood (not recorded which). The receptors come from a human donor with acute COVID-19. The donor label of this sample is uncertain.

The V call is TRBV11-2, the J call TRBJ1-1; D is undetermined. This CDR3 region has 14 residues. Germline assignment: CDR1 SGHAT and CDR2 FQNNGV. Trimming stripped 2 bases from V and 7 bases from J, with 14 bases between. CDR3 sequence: CASSLSSQAGEAFF. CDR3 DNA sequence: TGTGCCAGCAGCTTAAGTAGTCAGGCAGGTGAAGCTTTCTTT.

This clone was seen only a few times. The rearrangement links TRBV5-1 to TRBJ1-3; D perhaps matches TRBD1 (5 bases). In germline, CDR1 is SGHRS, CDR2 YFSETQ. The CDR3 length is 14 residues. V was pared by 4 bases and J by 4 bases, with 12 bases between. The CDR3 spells CASSPGLDGNTIYF. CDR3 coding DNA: TGCGCCAGCAGCCCAGGGTTGGACGGAAACACCATATATTTT.

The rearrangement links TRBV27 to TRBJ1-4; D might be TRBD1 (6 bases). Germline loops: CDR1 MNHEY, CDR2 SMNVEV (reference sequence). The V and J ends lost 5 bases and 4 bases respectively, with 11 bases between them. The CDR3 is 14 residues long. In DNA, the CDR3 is TGTGCCAGCAGTCGCCAGGGGTATAATGAAAAACTGTTTTTT. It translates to CASSRQGYNEKLFF.

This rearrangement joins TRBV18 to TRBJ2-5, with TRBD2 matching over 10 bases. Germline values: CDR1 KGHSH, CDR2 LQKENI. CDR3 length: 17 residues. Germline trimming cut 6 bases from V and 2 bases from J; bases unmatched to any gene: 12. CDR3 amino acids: CASSPLIAGGGQETQYF. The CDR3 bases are TGTGCCAGCTCCCCGCTCATAGCGGGGGGCGGGCAAGAGACCCAGTACTTC.

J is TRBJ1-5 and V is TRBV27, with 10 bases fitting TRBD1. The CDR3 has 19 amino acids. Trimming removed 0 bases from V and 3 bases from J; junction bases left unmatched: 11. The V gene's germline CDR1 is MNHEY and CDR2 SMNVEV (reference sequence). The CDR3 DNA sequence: TGTGCCAGCAGTTTATCGATTACCTGGGGACAGGGGATCAATCAGCCCCAGCATTTT. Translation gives CASSLSITWGQGINQPQHF.